This T cell receptor beta chain originates from a study of T-cell reconstitution after alpha-beta-depleted transplantation in children. This clonotype was picked up a small number of times. Preparing the TCRbeta library involved the use of unique molecular identifiers. Via MiXCR, TCRdb re-called the PCR reads, giving one row per CDR3 protein. The profile shows about 460,000 distinct CDR3 sequences, 10% to 12% of them singletons. The trim removed 5 bases at V and 5 bases at J, leaving 10 bases unmatched. The length of the CDR3 is 16 residues. The V call is TRBV12-3 or TRBV12-4, the J call TRBJ2-1, with 9 bases fitting TRBD2. The source of this sequence is a female patient aged 2 to 10 who had a stem cell transplant for aplastic anemia, so the T cells may come from the graft donor. This sample comprised PBMCs, mostly from graft donor cells, obtained 180 days after TCRalphabeta/CD19-depleted stem cell transplant. CDR3 DNA: TGTGCCAGCAGTGACCTACTAGCGGGTCTTAACAATGAGCAGTTCTTC. Encoded protein: CASSDLLAGLNNEQFF.